A selection of T cell receptor beta chains follows, all from one sample in a study of blood T cell repertoires in COVID-19. The assay was immunoSEQ multiplex PCR, and TCRdb's table has in-frame clones only and misses some. The sample lists tens of thousands of clones, about 85% seen once, with around 9.6% in the top ten. Sequencing input: peripheral blood. These receptors all stem from a human donor in a cohort sampled during active COVID-19. CDR3s include the opening cysteine and the closing phenylalanine or tryptophan. A D gene is named only where the DNA matches it firmly. Clone size, where shown, is once, few, many, or a class for clones that have expanded.

size,J,V,D,CDR3,DNA
.,TRBJ2-1,TRBV25-1,.,CASSGDLAGRSYNEQFF,TGTGCCAGCAGTGGAGATCTTGCGGGTAGGTCCTACAATGAGCAGTTCTTC
.,TRBJ2-2,TRBV29-1,TRBD1,CSVEDRRTGWLGYGELFF,TGCAGCGTTGAAGATCGGAGGACAGGGTGGCTCGGATACGGGGAGCTGTTTTTT
.,TRBJ1-5,TRBV27,TRBD1,CASSAGQGLPNQPQHF,TGTGCCAGCAGCGCGGGACAGGGGTTACCCAATCAGCCCCAGCATTTT
.,TRBJ2-3,TRBV5-4,TRBD2,CASSLKSGRWSTDTQYF,TGTGCCAGCAGCTTGAAAAGCGGGAGATGGAGCACAGATACGCAGTATTTT
.,TRBJ2-2,TRBV19,TRBD2,CASSIKPVTSGSFAGELFF,TGTGCCAGTAGTATAAAGCCAGTGACTAGCGGGAGCTTTGCCGGGGAGCTGTTTTTT
.,TRBJ2-3,TRBV5-1,TRBD2,CASSLGLAGLTDTQYF,TGCGCCAGCAGCTTGGGACTAGCGGGACTCACAGATACGCAGTATTTT
.,TRBJ2-7,TRBV5-1,.,CASSLIPGDEQYF,TGCGCCAGCAGCTTGATTCCGGGGGACGAGCAGTACTTC
.,TRBJ1-2,TRBV30,TRBD1,CAWSTLTGGDGYTF,TGTGCCTGGAGCACACTTACAGGGGGGGATGGCTACACCTTC
.,TRBJ2-1,TRBV5-1,TRBD1,CASGEGTEGANEQFF,TGCGCCAGCGGCGAGGGGACAGAGGGAGCCAATGAGCAGTTCTTC
.,TRBJ1-1,TRBV24-1,TRBD1,CATSDRTGPNTEAFF,TGTGCCACCAGTGATCGGACAGGACCTAACACTGAAGCTTTCTTT
.,TRBJ1-1,TRBV6-5,.,CASRRGRNTEAFF,TGTGCCAGCAGGCGGGGGCGAAACACTGAAGCTTTCTTT
.,TRBJ1-2,TRBV28,TRBD1,CASSPGGAGSGYTF,TGTGCCAGCAGTCCAGGGGGCGCAGGGAGTGGCTACACCTTC
.,TRBJ2-5,TRBV10-1,TRBD1,CARGTEKETQYF,TGCGCCAGAGGGACAGAAAAAGAGACCCAGTACTTC
.,TRBJ2-7,TRBV18,TRBD1,CASSPQGTGLHEQYF,TGTGCCAGCTCACCACAGGGGACAGGGTTACACGAGCAGTACTTC
.,TRBJ2-1,TRBV4-2,TRBD2,CASSQAGTSAYNEQFF,TGTGCCAGCAGCCAAGCCGGGACTAGCGCCTACAATGAGCAGTTCTTC
few,TRBJ2-4,TRBV28,TRBD1,CASYGQGAGIQYF,TGTGCCAGTTACGGACAGGGGGCCGGCATTCAGTACTTC
few,TRBJ1-6,TRBV5-6,TRBD1,CASSWDRDSPLHF,TGTGCCAGCAGCTGGGACAGGGATTCACCCCTCCACTTT
.,TRBJ1-1,TRBV5-1,.,CASSPGLQSGSYTEAFF,TGCGCCAGCAGCCCGGGACTACAAAGCGGGTCCTACACTGAAGCTTTCTTT
once,TRBJ2-2,TRBV5-1,.,CASSLSGTGELFF,TGCGCCAGCAGCTTAAGCGGGACCGGGGAGCTGTTTTTT
.,TRBJ2-2,TRBV19,TRBD1,CASSGPRGRGRAGELFF,TGTGCCAGTAGTGGCCCACGGGGCAGGGGGCGCGCCGGGGAGCTGTTTTTT
.,TRBJ1-6,TRBV7-2,.,CASRGRGSYNSPLHF,TGTGCCAGCAGGGGAAGGGGATCTTATAATTCACCCCTCCACTTT
.,TRBJ2-7,TRBV18,.,CASSGGNYEQYF,TGTGCCAGCTCAGGGGGCAACTACGAGCAGTACTTC
.,TRBJ2-3,TRBV9,TRBD2,CASSVGTSGVGTDTQYF,TGTGCCAGCAGCGTAGGGACTAGCGGAGTGGGCACAGATACGCAGTATTTT
few,TRBJ2-1,TRBV7-9,TRBD1,CASNRGNEQFF,TGTGCCAGCAACAGGGGAAATGAGCAGTTCTTC
.,TRBJ1-1,TRBV5-5,TRBD1,CASSLRQGWTEAFF,TGTGCCAGCAGCCTAAGACAGGGGTGGACTGAAGCTTTCTTT
.,TRBJ1-4,TRBV7-9,.,CASSRGPSIPKNEKLFF,TGTGCCAGCAGCCGCGGCCCATCGATACCCAAAAATGAAAAACTGTTTTTT
.,TRBJ2-5,TRBV27,.,CASSLSANPGGTQYF,TGTGCCAGCAGTTTATCGGCTAACCCCGGGGGGACCCAGTACTTC
few,TRBJ1-3,TRBV5-4,TRBD1,CASSRDRANTIYF,TGTGCCAGCAGCCGGGACAGGGCCAACACCATATATTTT
.,TRBJ1-3,TRBV5-4,TRBD1,CASSSPRQGNSGNTIYF,TGTGCCAGCAGCTCCCCTCGACAGGGAAACTCTGGAAACACCATATATTTT
.,TRBJ2-3,TRBV28,TRBD2,CASSSPGLAGEEGTDTQYF,TGTGCCAGCAGTTCCCCGGGACTAGCGGGAGAAGAGGGCACAGATACGCAGTATTTT
.,TRBJ1-1,TRBV10-3,.,CAISLPGGAEEAFF,TGTGCCATCAGTCTACCCGGGGGGGCGGAGGAAGCTTTCTTT
.,TRBJ2-5,TRBV30,.,CAWSVGRSQYF,TGTGCCTGGAGTGTAGGCCGGAGCCAGTACTTC